These 30 T cell receptor beta chains came from one sample sequenced in a study of T cells in Graves' hyperthyroidism and ophthalmopathy. Amplification yielded TCR beta CDR3 regions, with RNA transcripts as the source. Initially, a first-round RT-PCR of the TCR CDR3 employed the HTBI primer set. TCRdb re-called the multiplex PCR reads through MiXCR, storing one row per CDR3 protein. Seen here are roughly 700,000 distinct CDR3 sequences, 13% to 15% observed once, and the top ten hold 10% to 13%. The sample consisted of blood. The receptors were sampled from a woman younger than 35 with Graves' hyperthyroidism.

CDR3 sequence: CSAAGTSGRPSLYNEQFF. Written as DNA, the CDR3 is TGCAGCGCCGCCGGGACTAGCGGGAGGCCATCCCTTTACAATGAGCAGTTCTTC. The rearrangement uses TRBV29-1 and TRBJ2-1, with 15 bases identical to TRBD2. The CDR3 spans 18 residues. With V trimmed by 7 bases and J by 4 bases, 14 bases remained unmatched. Germline V gene lookup returns CDR1 SQVTM and CDR2 ANQGSEA.

The table lists this clonotype with many counts. The J gene is TRBJ1-1, the V gene TRBV30; TRBD1 matches at 8 bases. The CDR3 spans 14 residues. Germline loops: CDR1 GTSNPN, CDR2 SVGIG (reference sequence). With 5 bases clipped from V and 0 bases from J, the junction kept 5 bases outside the gene matches. The CDR3 here is CAWERQGLNTEAFF. CDR3 in DNA: TGTGCCTGGGAGAGACAGGGGCTGAACACTGAAGCTTTCTTT.

This clonotype was counted ten times or more. J is TRBJ1-1 and V is TRBV30; weak D call: TRBD1 (6 bases). Germline loops: CDR1 GTSNPN, CDR2 SVGIG (reference sequence). V gave up 4 bases and J gave up 2 bases, with 14 bases separating them. The CDR3 extends over 14 amino acids. The CDR3, as DNA: TGTGCCTGGATTCCGACAGGACTTAACACTGAAGCTTTCTTT. The encoded protein is CAWIPTGLNTEAFF.

The table lists this clonotype with a few counts. The rearrangement links TRBV6-7 to TRBJ2-7; D may be TRBD1 or TRBD2 (5 bases each). TRBV6-7 is an open reading frame, and its role is uncertain. Trimming shortened V by 6 bases and J by 5 bases, and 11 bases separated the two germline ends. The CDR3 has 12 residues. The CDR3 nucleotides are TGTGCCAGCAGCGCCGGGACCCACGAGCAGTACTTC. Encoded protein: CASSAGTHEQYF.

This clonotype has a handful of counts. The chain recombines TRBV9 with TRBJ2-3, with TRBD2 identical over 11 bases. The CDR3 sequence is 17 residues long. V gave up 2 bases and J gave up 0 bases; unmatched junction bases: 5. From germline, CDR1 is SGDLS and CDR2 YYNGEE. CDR3 loop: CASSVSSGRTSTDTQYF. CDR3 coding DNA: TGTGCCAGCAGCGTCTCTAGCGGGAGGACTAGCACAGATACGCAGTATTTT.

This clonotype was seen a handful of times. V and J are TRBV6-1 and TRBJ2-7; no clear D gene. CDR1 is MNHNS, CDR2 SASEGT, per germline. The CDR3 totals 15 residues. The V and J ends lost 3 bases and 2 bases respectively, with 14 bases between them. This chain's CDR3 is CASSDVYRQTYEQYF. The CDR3 nucleotides read TGTGCCAGCAGTGACGTATATAGGCAGACCTACGAGCAGTACTTC.

This clonotype was seen just once. The chain's CDR3 is CASSIGGELFF. Written as DNA, the CDR3 is TGTGCCAGTAGTATCGGCGGGGAGCTGTTTTTT. The chain recombines TRBV19 with TRBJ2-2, with D unclear. From germline, CDR1 is LNHDA and CDR2 SQIVND (reference sequence). Trimming took off 3 bases at V and 7 bases at J, with 3 bases between the two ends. CDR3 length: 11 amino acids.

The rearrangement joins TRBV7-9 to TRBJ1-3, with 10 bases aligning to TRBD1. V shed 5 bases and J 0 bases; nucleotides not matched to a gene: 13. This CDR3 is built from 19 residues. CDR1 and CDR2 (germline): SEHNR, FQNEAQ (reference sequence). The CDR3 coding sequence is TGTGCCAGCAGCCGGCCGGGGACAGGGGCGCCAAGCTCTGGAAACACCATATATTTT. This sequence encodes CASSRPGTGAPSSGNTIYF.

This clonotype was seen a handful of times. The chain uses TRBV20-1 and TRBJ2-5; D may be TRBD2 (7 bases). CDR3 length: 14 amino acids. Trimming took off 0 bases at V and 4 bases at J, with 12 bases between the two ends. Germline V gene sequence: CDR1 DFQATT, CDR2 SNEGSKA (reference sequence). The CDR3 region is CSAREGAGVETQYF. The DNA for the CDR3 is TGCAGTGCTAGAGAGGGGGCGGGAGTAGAGACCCAGTACTTC.

This clonotype was counted at least ten times. The chain joins TRBV7-8 to TRBJ1-2, with D hard to call. The CDR3 contains 15 residues. Per the germline V gene, CDR1 is SGHVS and CDR2 is FQNEAQ. The germline V and J ends were trimmed by 4 bases and 2 bases, with 14 bases remaining between them. The CDR3 spells CASSSEEDGNYGYTF. For the CDR3, the DNA is TGTGCCAGCAGCTCTGAAGAAGACGGAAACTATGGCTACACCTTC.

This clonotype was seen ten or more times. The chain joins TRBV6-2 or TRBV6-3 to TRBJ2-7; D is uncertain. The CDR3 sequence is 12 residues long. Germline assignment: CDR1 MNHEY and CDR2 SVGEGT. V was clipped by 4 bases and J by 3 bases, with 7 bases between them. The CDR3 nucleotides are TGTGCCAGCAGTTCCACCCACTACGAGCAGTACTTC. This gives the protein CASSSTHYEQYF.

This clonotype came up a few times. V gene TRBV29-1 combines with J gene TRBJ1-2; weak D call: TRBD1 (6 bases). Trimming pared 4 bases from V and 2 bases from J, leaving 8 bases between. The V gene's germline CDR1 is SQVTM and CDR2 ANQGSEA. The CDR3 length is 12 residues. In DNA form, the CDR3 reads TGCAGCGTTGGGGGGCAGAACTATGGCTACACCTTC. It codes for CSVGGQNYGYTF.

This clonotype has just a few counts. The chain has TRBV7-2 and TRBJ2-7; 9 positions agree with TRBD1. This CDR3 region has 15 residues. Germline CDR1 is SGHTA and CDR2 is FQGNSA. Trimming at V came to 5 bases and at J to 4 bases, leaving 9 bases not matched to a gene. The CDR3 DNA is TGTGCCAGCAGCAAAGGCCTGGGACAGGGTTACGAGCAGTACTTC. Translated: CASSKGLGQGYEQYF.

The chain recombines TRBV2 with TRBJ2-1, with 10 bases identical to TRBD1. The CDR3 covers 14 residues. V gave up 6 bases and J gave up 6 bases; unmatched junction bases: 5. The germline V gene encodes CDR1 SNHLY and CDR2 FYNNEI. The CDR3: CASRPGTGANEQFF. For the CDR3, the DNA is TGTGCCAGCAGGCCCGGGACAGGGGCCAATGAGCAGTTCTTC.

This clonotype was seen at least ten times. The chain links TRBV27 to TRBJ2-3; TRBD2 matches at 14 bases. Germline V gene data show CDR1 as MNHEY and CDR2 as SMNVEV (reference sequence). V dropped 3 bases and J dropped 2; count of bases not matched to a gene: 4. The CDR3 loop spans 17 amino acids. The CDR3, as DNA: TGTGCCAGCAGTTTGGGACTAGCGGGAGCCCTCACAGATACGCAGTATTTT. Translated: CASSLGLAGALTDTQYF.

A word on this clonotype: Likely a read error: the CDR3 ends without its conserved phenylalanine or tryptophan. The chain combines TRBV4-1 with TRBJ2-2; TRBD2 aligns across 10 bases. From germline, CDR1 is MGHRA and CDR2 YSYEKL. The CDR3 spans 16 residues. V lost 4 bases and J lost 7; bases outside the gene matches: 9. CDR3 nucleotide sequence: TGCGCCAGCAGCCGAGCCCCGGGACTAGCGTACGGGGAGCTGTTTTTA. This encodes CASSRAPGLAYGELFL.

This clonotype was found a few times. This chain links TRBV24-1 with TRBJ1-4; D unclear. This CDR3 region has 14 residues. Trimming cost V 4 bases and J 3 bases, with 8 bases left between them. Germline loops: CDR1 KGHDR, CDR2 SFDVKD. The CDR3 DNA follows: TGTGCCACCAGTGAAGGAGCCGCTAATGAAAAACTGTTTTTT. Residues: CATSEGAANEKLFF.

The chain is built from TRBV10-2 and TRBJ1-2, with D unclear. Per the germline V gene, CDR1 is WSHSY and CDR2 is SAAADI. The CDR3 consists of 13 residues. Between the trimmed V and J ends, which lost 2 bases and 3 bases, there was a span of 7 bases. The CDR3 bases are TGCGCCAGCAGTGAGACCGGGGACTATGGCTACACCTTC. This encodes CASSETGDYGYTF.

This clonotype has only a few counts. The CDR3 loop is CASSLTGTKDNEQFF. The CDR3 DNA is TGTGCCAGCAGCCTCACCGGGACCAAGGACAATGAGCAGTTCTTC. The genes are TRBV7-9 and TRBJ2-1; D might be TRBD1 or TRBD2, each matching 5 bases. CDR1 and CDR2 (germline): SEHNR, FQNEAQ (reference sequence). Trimming took 5 bases from V and 5 from J, leaving 16 bases between them. This CDR3 comprises 15 residues.

This clonotype has a count of ten or more. This chain uses TRBV6-2 or TRBV6-3 with TRBJ2-3, with D possibly matching TRBD2 (5 bases). The V and J ends lost 0 bases and 10 bases respectively, with 20 bases between them. CDR3 length: 16 amino acids. From germline, CDR1 is MNHEY and CDR2 SVGEGT. The CDR3 DNA reads as TGTGCCAGCAGTTACTCGAGGCTCAACGCGAGGGATGCGCAGTATTTT. Its translation is CASSYSRLNARDAQYF.

This clonotype has ten or more counts. This chain joins TRBV11-1 and TRBJ1-5; 7 bases are shared with TRBD1. Germline V lookup: CDR1 SGHAT, CDR2 FQDESV (reference sequence). V lost 7 bases, J lost 0 bases, and 12 bases stayed unmatched. This CDR3 is 17 amino acids long. The chain's CDR3 is CASTGYEGGFSNQPQHF. CDR3 coding DNA: TGTGCCAGCACCGGCTATGAAGGGGGCTTTAGCAATCAGCCCCAGCATTTT.

This chain connects TRBV5-4 to TRBJ1-1; the D gene is possibly TRBD1 (5 bases). The CDR3 contains 16 residues. Germline assignment: CDR1 SGHNT and CDR2 YYREEE (reference sequence). Trimming removed 0 bases from V and 0 bases from J, with 12 bases in between. The DNA for the CDR3 is TGTGCCAGCAGCTTGGGGTCGGGGGGGATGAACACTGAAGCTTTCTTT. Encoded protein: CASSLGSGGMNTEAFF.

Ten or more counts support this clonotype. The V and J genes are TRBV24-1 and TRBJ2-3; D gene unclear. Germline assignment: CDR1 KGHDR and CDR2 SFDVKD. Trimming removed 9 bases at V and 4 bases at J, with 22 bases between. The CDR3 runs to 16 residues. CDR3 bases: TGTGCCACCCGAGCCAGCGCAGGCCATACCTCAGATACGCAGTATTTT. This translates into CATRASAGHTSDTQYF.

Turning to this clonotype: One junction end does not reproduce the germline sequence, and a read error may be involved. The rearrangement links TRBV2 to TRBJ2-2; possibly TRBD2 for D (5 bases). Germline values: CDR1 SNHLY, CDR2 FYNNEI. CDR3 length: 16 residues. CDR3 in DNA: TGTGCCAGCAGTAGACTGAACTCCGCGAACACCGGGGAGCCGTTTTTT. Encoded protein: CASSRLNSANTGEPFF.

In this sample, this clonotype turned up many times. This chain joins TRBV11-2 and TRBJ2-7; D not resolved. The V gene's germline CDR1 is SGHAT and CDR2 FQNNGV. The CDR3 contains 14 residues. With 2 bases removed from V and 2 bases from J, the gap between germline ends came to 10 bases. The CDR3 here is CASSLIHQAYEQYF. The CDR3 coding sequence is TGTGCCAGCAGCTTAATCCATCAGGCCTACGAGCAGTACTTC.

This clonotype was observed a few times. This is likely a read error, given that the CDR3 carries no conserved phenylalanine or tryptophan at its end. The J gene is TRBJ1-1, the V gene TRBV6-2 or TRBV6-3; tentatively, D is TRBD1 (5 bases). V gave up 7 bases and J gave up 8 bases, with 14 bases separating them. From germline, CDR1 is MNHEY and CDR2 SVGEGT. The CDR3 is made up of 12 amino acids. The chain's CDR3 is CASTPGRTEAFL. The CDR3 bases are TGTGCCAGCACCCCAGGGAGGACGGAAGCTTTCCTT.

Notes on this clonotype: Since a much larger clone is just one base distant, this may be a read error. The chain has TRBV7-9 and TRBJ2-7; possibly TRBD1 for D (5 bases). Germline assignment: CDR1 SEHNR and CDR2 FQNEAQ (reference sequence). The CDR3 is made up of 15 amino acids. CDR3: CASSLRAQGSCEQYF. The CDR3 DNA sequence: TGTGCCAGCAGCTTAAGGGCCCAGGGCTCCTGCGAGCAGTACTTC.

This clonotype was found a few times. V usage is TRBV30 and J usage is TRBJ2-2, with no clear D. CDR1 and CDR2 (germline): GTSNPN, SVGIG (reference sequence). The CDR3 totals 15 residues. V lost 0 bases and J 2 bases, leaving 10 bases between the germline ends. The CDR3 region is CAWSVNPANTGELFF. CDR3 in DNA: TGTGCCTGGAGTGTAAACCCGGCCAACACCGGGGAGCTGTTTTTT.

This clonotype was detected ten times or more. The V and J genes are TRBV5-4 and TRBJ1-2; D unresolved. The CDR3 is made up of 13 amino acids. Between the trimmed V and J ends, which lost 4 bases and 0 bases, there was a span of 7 bases. Germline V gene sequence: CDR1 SGHNT, CDR2 YYREEE (reference sequence). DNA of the CDR3: TGTGCCAGCAGCCCCAGTTCTAACTATGGCTACACCTTC. Amino acid sequence: CASSPSSNYGYTF.

The chain employs TRBV20-1 and TRBJ1-2; 11 bases are shared with TRBD1. With 2 bases clipped from V and 4 bases from J, the junction kept 12 bases outside the gene matches. The CDR3 runs to 17 residues. Germline V lookup: CDR1 DFQATT, CDR2 SNEGSKA (reference sequence). The CDR3 protein is CSARIHSGQGEIYGYTF. CDR3 nucleotides: TGCAGTGCTAGAATACACTCGGGACAGGGGGAAATCTATGGCTACACCTTC.